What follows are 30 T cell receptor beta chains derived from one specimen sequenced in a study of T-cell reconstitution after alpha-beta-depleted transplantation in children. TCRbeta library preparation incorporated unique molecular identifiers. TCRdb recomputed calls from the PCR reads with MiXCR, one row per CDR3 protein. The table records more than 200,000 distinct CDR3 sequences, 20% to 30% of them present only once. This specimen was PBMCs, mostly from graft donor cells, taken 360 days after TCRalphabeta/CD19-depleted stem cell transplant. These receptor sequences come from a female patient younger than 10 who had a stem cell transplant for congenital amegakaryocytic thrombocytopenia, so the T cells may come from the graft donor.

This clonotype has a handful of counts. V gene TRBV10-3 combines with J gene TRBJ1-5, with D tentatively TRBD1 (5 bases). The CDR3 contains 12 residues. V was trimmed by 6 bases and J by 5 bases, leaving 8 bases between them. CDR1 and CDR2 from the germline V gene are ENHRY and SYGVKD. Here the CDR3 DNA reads TGTGCCATCAGCACGGGGGATCAGCCCCAGCATTTT. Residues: CAISTGDQPQHF.

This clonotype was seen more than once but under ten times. CDR3 nucleotide sequence: TGTGCCAGCAGCTCGACTAAGAATGAGCAGTTCTTC. This gives the protein CASSSTKNEQFF. The J gene is TRBJ2-1, the V gene TRBV12-3 or TRBV12-4; D may be TRBD2 (5 bases). The CDR3 is made up of 12 amino acids. Trimming removed 6 bases at V and 7 bases at J, with 10 bases between.

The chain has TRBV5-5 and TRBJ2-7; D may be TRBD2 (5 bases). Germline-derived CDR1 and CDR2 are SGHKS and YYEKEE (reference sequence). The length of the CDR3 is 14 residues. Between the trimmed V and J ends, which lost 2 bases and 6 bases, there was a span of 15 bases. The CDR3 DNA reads TGTGCCAGCAGCTTAGTGGGAGACGGCCCCGAGCAGTACTTC. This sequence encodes CASSLVGDGPEQYF.

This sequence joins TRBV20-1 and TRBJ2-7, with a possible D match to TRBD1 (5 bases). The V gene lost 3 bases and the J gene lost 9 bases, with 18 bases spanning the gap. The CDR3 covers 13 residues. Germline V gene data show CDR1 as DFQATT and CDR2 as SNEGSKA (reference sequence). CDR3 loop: CSASPATTGGQYF. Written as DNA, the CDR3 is TGCAGTGCTAGTCCGGCCACAACAGGTGGGCAGTACTTC.

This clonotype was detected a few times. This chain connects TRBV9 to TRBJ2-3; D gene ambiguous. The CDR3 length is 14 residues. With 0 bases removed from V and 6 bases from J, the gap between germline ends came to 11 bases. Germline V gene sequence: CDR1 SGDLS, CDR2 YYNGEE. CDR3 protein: CASSVGLVTDTQYF. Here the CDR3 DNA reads TGTGCCAGCAGCGTAGGCCTAGTCACGGATACGCAGTATTTT.

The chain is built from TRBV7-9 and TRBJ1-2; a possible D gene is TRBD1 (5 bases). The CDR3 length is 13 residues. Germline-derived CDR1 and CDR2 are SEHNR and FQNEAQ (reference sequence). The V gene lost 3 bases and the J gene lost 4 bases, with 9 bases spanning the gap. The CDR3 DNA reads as TGTGCCAGCAGCTTGGGACTGACCTATGGCTACACCTTC. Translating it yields CASSLGLTYGYTF.

The CDR3 DNA is TGTGCCAGCAGCCCGAGGGGAGCCCCCGGTACTAACTATGGCTACACCTTC. Its protein product is CASSPRGAPGTNYGYTF. J is TRBJ1-2 and V is TRBV5-5; D is perhaps TRBD1 (5 bases). Trimming took off 4 bases at V and 0 bases at J, with 19 bases between the two ends. The CDR3 totals 17 residues. Germline values: CDR1 SGHKS, CDR2 YYEKEE (reference sequence).

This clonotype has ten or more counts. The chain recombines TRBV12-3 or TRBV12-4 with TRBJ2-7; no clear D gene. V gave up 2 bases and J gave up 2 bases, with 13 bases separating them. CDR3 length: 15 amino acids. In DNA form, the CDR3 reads TGTGCCAGCAGTTTACTGGCAGGTGACACCTACGAGCAGTACTTC. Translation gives CASSLLAGDTYEQYF.

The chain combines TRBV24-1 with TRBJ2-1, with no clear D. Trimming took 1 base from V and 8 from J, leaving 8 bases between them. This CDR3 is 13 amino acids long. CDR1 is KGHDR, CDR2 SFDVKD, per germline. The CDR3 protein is CATSDFKVDEQFF. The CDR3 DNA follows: TGTGCCACCAGTGATTTCAAGGTGGATGAGCAGTTCTTC.

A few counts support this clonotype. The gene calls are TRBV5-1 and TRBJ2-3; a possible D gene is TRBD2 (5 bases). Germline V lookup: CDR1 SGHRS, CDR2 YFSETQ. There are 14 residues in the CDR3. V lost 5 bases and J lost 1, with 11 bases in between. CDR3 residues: CASSDPAGTDTQYF. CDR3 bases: TGCGCCAGCAGTGATCCAGCGGGCACAGATACGCAGTATTTT.

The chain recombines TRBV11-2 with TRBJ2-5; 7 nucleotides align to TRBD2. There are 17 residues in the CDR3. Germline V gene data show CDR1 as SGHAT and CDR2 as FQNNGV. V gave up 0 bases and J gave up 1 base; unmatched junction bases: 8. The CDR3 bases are TGTGCCAGCAGCTTAGATCTCCTGCGGGGGAGCCAAGAGACCCAGTACTTC. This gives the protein CASSLDLLRGSQETQYF.

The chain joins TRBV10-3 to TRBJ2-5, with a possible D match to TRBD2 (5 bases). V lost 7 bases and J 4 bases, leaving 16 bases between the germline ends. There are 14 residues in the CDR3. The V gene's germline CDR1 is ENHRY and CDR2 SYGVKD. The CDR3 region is CAIKKELGGETQYF. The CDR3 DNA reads TGTGCCATCAAAAAGGAGTTAGGAGGAGAGACCCAGTACTTC.

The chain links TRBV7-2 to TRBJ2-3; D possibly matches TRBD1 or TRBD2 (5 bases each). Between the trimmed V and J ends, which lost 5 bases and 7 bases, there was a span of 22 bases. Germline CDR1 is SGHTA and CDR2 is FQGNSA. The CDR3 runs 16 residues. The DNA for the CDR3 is TGTGCCAGCAGCCCCTACCGGGACGGCCGTACGAATACGCAGTATTTT. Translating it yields CASSPYRDGRTNTQYF.

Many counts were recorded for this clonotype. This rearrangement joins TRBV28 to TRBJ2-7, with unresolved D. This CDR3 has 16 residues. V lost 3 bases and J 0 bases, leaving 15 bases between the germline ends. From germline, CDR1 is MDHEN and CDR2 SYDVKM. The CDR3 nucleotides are TGTGCCAGCAGTTTCTTCGGCAGGCAAAGCTCCTACGAGCAGTACTTC. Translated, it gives CASSFFGRQSSYEQYF.

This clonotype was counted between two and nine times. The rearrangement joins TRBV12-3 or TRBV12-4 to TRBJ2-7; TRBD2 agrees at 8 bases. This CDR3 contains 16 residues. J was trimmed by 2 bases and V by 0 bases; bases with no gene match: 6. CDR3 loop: CASSLARGGPTYEQYF. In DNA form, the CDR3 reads TGTGCCAGCAGTTTAGCTCGGGGGGGCCCTACCTACGAGCAGTACTTC.

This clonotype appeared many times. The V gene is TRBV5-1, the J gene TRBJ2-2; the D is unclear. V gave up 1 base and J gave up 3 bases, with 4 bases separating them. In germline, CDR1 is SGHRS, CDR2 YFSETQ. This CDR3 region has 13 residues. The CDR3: CASSLSDTGELFF. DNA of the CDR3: TGCGCCAGCAGCTTGTCGGACACCGGGGAGCTGTTTTTT.

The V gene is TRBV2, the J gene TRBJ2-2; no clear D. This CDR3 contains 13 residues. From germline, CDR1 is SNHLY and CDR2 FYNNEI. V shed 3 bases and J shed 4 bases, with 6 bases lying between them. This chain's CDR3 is CASSDLVTGELFF. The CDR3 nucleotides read TGTGCCAGCAGTGACCTCGTCACCGGGGAGCTGTTTTTT.

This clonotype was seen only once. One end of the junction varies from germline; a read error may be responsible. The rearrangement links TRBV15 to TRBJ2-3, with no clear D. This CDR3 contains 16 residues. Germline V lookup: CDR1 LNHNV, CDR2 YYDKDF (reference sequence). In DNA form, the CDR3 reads TGTGCCACCAGCAGAGATCATCTAGTTGGCACAGATACGCAGTTTTTT. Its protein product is CATSRDHLVGTDTQFF.

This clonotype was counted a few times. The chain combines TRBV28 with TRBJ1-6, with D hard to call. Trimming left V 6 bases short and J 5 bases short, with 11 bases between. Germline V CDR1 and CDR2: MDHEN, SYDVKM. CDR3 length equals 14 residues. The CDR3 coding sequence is TGTGCCAGCAGGCTGCCACGGGATAATTCACCCCTCCACTTT. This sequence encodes CASRLPRDNSPLHF. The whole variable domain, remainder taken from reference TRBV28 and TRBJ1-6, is DVKVTQSSRYLVKRTGEKVFLECVQDMDHENMFWYRQDPGLGLRLIYFSYDVKMKEKGDIPEGYSVSREKKERFSLILESASTNQTSMYLCASRLPRDNSPLHFGNGTRLTVT.

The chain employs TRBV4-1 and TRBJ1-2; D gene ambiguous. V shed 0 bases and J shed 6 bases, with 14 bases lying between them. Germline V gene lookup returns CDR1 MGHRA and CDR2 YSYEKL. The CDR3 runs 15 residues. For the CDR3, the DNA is TGCGCCAGCAGCCAAGATAAGGGTCTTTATGATGGCTACACCTTC. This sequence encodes CASSQDKGLYDGYTF.

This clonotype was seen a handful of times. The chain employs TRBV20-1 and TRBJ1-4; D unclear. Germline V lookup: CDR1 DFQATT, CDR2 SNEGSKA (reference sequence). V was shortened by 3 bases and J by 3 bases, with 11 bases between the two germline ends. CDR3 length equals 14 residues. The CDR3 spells CSASRGTANEKLFF. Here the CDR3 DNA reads TGCAGTGCTAGTCGGGGTACAGCTAATGAAAAACTGTTTTTT.

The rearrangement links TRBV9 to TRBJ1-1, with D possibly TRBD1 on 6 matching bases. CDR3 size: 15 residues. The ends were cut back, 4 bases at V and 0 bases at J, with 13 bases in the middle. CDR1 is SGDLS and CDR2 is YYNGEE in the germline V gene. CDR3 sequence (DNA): TGTGCCAGCAGCCCGATGACAGGCATGAACACTGAAGCTTTCTTT. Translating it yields CASSPMTGMNTEAFF.

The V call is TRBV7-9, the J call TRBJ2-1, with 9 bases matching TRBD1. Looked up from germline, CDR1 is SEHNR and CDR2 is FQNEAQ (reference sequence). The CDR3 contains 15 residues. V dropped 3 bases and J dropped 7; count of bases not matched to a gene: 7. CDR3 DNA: TGTGCCAGCAGCTTCGTGGGACAGGGACCTAATGAGCAGTTCTTC. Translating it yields CASSFVGQGPNEQFF.

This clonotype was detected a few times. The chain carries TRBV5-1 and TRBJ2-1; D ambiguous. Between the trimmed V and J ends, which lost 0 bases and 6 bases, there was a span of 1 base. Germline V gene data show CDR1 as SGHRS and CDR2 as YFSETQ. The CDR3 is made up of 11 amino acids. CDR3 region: CASSLANEQFF. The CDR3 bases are TGCGCCAGCAGCTTGGCCAATGAGCAGTTCTTC.

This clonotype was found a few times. The CDR3 nucleotides are TGTGCCAGCAGCCAGCCACTTGCGGGTACCCTCGAGCAGTACTTC. This encodes CASSQPLAGTLEQYF. The J gene is TRBJ2-7, the V gene TRBV11-2, with D tentatively TRBD2 (5 bases). CDR3 length: 15 amino acids. V dropped 5 bases and J dropped 6 bases, with 20 bases sitting between them. The germline V gene has CDR1 SGHAT and CDR2 FQNNGV.

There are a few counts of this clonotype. This CDR3 reads CASSYVGDQPQHF. In DNA form, the CDR3 reads TGTGCCAGCAGTTACGTAGGGGATCAGCCCCAGCATTTT. This chain connects TRBV6-2 or TRBV6-3 to TRBJ1-5; maybe TRBD1 (5 bases). The CDR3 length is 13 residues. V lost 2 bases, J lost 5 bases, and 7 bases lay in between. Germline loops: CDR1 MNHEY, CDR2 SVGEGT.

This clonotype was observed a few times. The CDR3 bases are TGTGCCAGCAGTTACTCGACGGTAGCGGGAGCCAAACTCTACGAGCAGTACTTC. Its protein is CASSYSTVAGAKLYEQYF. J is TRBJ2-7 and V is TRBV6-5; 9 nucleotides align to TRBD2. Germline V lookup: CDR1 MNHEY, CDR2 SVGAGI. V trimming: 0 bases; J trimming: 3 bases; junction bases outside the gene matches: 12. This CDR3 contains 18 residues.

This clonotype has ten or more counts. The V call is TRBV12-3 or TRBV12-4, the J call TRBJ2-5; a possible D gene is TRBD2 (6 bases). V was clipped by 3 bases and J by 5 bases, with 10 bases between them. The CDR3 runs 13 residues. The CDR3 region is CASSFSGEETQYF. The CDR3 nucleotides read TGTGCCAGCAGTTTTTCGGGGGAGGAGACCCAGTACTTC.

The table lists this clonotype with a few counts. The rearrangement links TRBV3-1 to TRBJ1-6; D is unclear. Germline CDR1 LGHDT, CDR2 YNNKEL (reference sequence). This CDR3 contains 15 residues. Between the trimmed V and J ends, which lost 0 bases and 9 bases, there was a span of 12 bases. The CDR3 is CASSQEPRGSSPLHF. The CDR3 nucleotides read TGTGCCAGCAGCCAAGAGCCCAGAGGGAGTTCACCCCTCCACTTT.

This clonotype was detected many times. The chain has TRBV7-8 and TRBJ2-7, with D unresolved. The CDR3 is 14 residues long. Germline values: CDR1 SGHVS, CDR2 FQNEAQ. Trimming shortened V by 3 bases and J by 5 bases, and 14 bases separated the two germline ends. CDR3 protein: CASSFGKVRNEQYF. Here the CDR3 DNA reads TGTGCCAGCAGCTTTGGGAAAGTAAGAAACGAGCAGTACTTC.